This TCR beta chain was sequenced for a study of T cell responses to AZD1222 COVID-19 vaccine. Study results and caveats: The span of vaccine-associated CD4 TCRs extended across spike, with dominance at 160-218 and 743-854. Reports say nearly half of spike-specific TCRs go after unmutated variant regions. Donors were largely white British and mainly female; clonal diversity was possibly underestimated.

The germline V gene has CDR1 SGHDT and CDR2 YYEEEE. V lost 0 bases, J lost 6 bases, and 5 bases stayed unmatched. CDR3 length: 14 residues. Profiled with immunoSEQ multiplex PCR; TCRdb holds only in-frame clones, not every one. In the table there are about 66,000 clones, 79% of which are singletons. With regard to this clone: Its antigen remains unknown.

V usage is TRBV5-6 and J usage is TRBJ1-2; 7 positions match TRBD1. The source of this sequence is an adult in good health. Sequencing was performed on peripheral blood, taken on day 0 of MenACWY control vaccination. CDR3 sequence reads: CASSLGGGEDGYTF. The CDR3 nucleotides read TGTGCCAGCAGCTTGGGAGGGGGCGAGGATGGCTACACCTTC.